These 11 T cell receptor beta chains share one sample of origin, sequenced in a study of CD8 T cells in ankylosing spondylitis. TCRdb reprocessed the 5' RACE reads with MiXCR, giving one entry per CDR3 protein. This table has about 360,000 distinct CDR3 sequences, approximately 20% appearing once. Sequenced material: blood, either unsorted or a sorted T cell fraction (not recorded which). All receptors come from a male donor with ankylosing spondylitis or in good health (not recorded which).

This rearrangement joins TRBV28 to TRBJ2-2; 7 bases align to TRBD1. In germline, CDR1 is MDHEN, CDR2 SYDVKM. V trimming: 8 bases; J trimming: 5 bases; junction bases outside the gene matches: 11. The CDR3 covers 15 residues. CDR3: CASEWGRGPTGELFF. In nucleotides, the CDR3 is TGTGCCAGCGAGTGGGGAAGGGGGCCAACCGGGGAGCTGTTTTTT.

This clonotype occurred a few times. V and J are TRBV15 and TRBJ2-2; D may be TRBD2 (5 bases). V lost 1 base and J 0 bases, leaving 9 bases between the germline ends. CDR1 is LNHNV, CDR2 YYDKDF, per germline (reference sequence). The CDR3 runs to 16 residues. CDR3 coding DNA: TGTGCCACCAGCAGAGCGGGGAGAACGAACACCGGGGAGCTGTTTTTT. Protein sequence: CATSRAGRTNTGELFF.

The V call is TRBV20-1, the J call TRBJ1-4; D is unclear. The V gene lost 3 bases and the J gene lost 6 bases, with 17 bases spanning the gap. From germline, CDR1 is DFQATT and CDR2 SNEGSKA (reference sequence). CDR3 length: 15 residues. This chain's CDR3 is CSASKDGLDDEKLFF. As DNA, the CDR3 is TGCAGTGCTAGCAAAGATGGGCTGGACGATGAAAAACTGTTTTTT.

This clonotype showed up just a few times. The CDR3 sequence: CASSLQPRGDTDTQYF. The CDR3, as DNA: TGTGCCAGCAGTCTCCAGCCGAGAGGAGACACAGATACGCAGTATTTT. J is TRBJ2-3 and V is TRBV6-1; no clear D gene. The CDR3 extends over 16 amino acids. V lost 5 bases, J lost 2 bases, and 17 bases lay in between. Germline V gene lookup returns CDR1 MNHNS and CDR2 SASEGT.

The CDR3 sequence: CAILGTLDHQETQYF. In DNA, the CDR3 is TGTGCCATCTTGGGCACCCTGGACCACCAAGAGACCCAGTACTTC. V usage is TRBV2 and J usage is TRBJ2-5; D gene uncertain. CDR1 and CDR2 from the germline V gene are SNHLY and FYNNEI. This CDR3 spans 15 amino acids. V was pared by 10 bases and J by 0 bases, with 18 bases between. The entire variable domain, with the rest obtained from reference TRBV2 and TRBJ2-5, is as follows: EPEVTQTPSHQVTQMGQEVILRCVPISNHLYFYWYRQILGQKVEFLVSFYNNEISEKSEIFDDQFSVERPDGSNFTLKIRSTKLEDSAMYFCAILGTLDHQETQYFGPGTRLLVL.

This sequence joins TRBV5-1 and TRBJ2-5, with D perhaps TRBD2 (5 bases). The ends were cut back, 3 bases at V and 3 bases at J, with 12 bases in the middle. This CDR3 has 14 amino acids. The V gene's germline CDR1 is SGHRS and CDR2 YFSETQ. CDR3 coding DNA: TGCGCCAGCAGCTCGACTGTACTAGAAGAGACCCAGTACTTC. It encodes CASSSTVLEETQYF.

This clonotype was counted between two and nine times. The chain employs TRBV12-3 or TRBV12-4 and TRBJ2-3; the match to TRBD2 covers 12 bases. The CDR3 has 16 residues. Germline trimming cut 4 bases from V and 2 bases from J; bases unmatched to any gene: 4. The CDR3 region has the DNA TGTGCCAGCAGTTCCGGACTAGCGGGGACCACAGATACGCAGTATTTT. Protein: CASSSGLAGTTDTQYF.

This clonotype has only a few counts. J is TRBJ2-4 and V is TRBV20-1; possibly TRBD1 for D (6 bases). The germline V and J ends were trimmed by 0 bases and 6 bases, with 15 bases remaining between them. Germline CDR1 DFQATT, CDR2 SNEGSKA (reference sequence). The CDR3 has 15 residues. CDR3 amino acids: CSARDLDSDVNIQYF. The CDR3, as DNA: TGCAGTGCTAGAGACCTGGACAGCGATGTAAACATTCAGTACTTC.

This chain joins TRBV10-3 and TRBJ2-7; tentatively, D is TRBD1 (5 bases). Germline V gene lookup returns CDR1 ENHRY and CDR2 SYGVKD. Trimming removed 11 bases from V and 3 bases from J, with 17 bases in between. This CDR3 is 13 amino acids long. For the CDR3, the DNA is TGTGCCTCGATGTCGGCCAGGGACTACGAGCAGTACTTC. This codes for CASMSARDYEQYF.

The V call is TRBV7-9, the J call TRBJ2-3; D is ambiguous. Germline values: CDR1 SEHNR, CDR2 FQNEAQ (reference sequence). V was shortened by 2 bases and J by 3 bases, with 12 bases between the two germline ends. The CDR3 spans 15 residues. CDR3 loop: CASSLSPRGTDTQYF. CDR3 bases: TGTGCCAGCAGCTTAAGTCCAAGAGGTACAGATACGCAGTATTTT.

This sequence joins TRBV15 and TRBJ1-5; D ambiguous. The V gene lost 6 bases and the J gene lost 5 bases, with 14 bases spanning the gap. CDR1 LNHNV and CDR2 YYDKDF come from the germline V gene (reference sequence). There are 14 residues in the CDR3. The CDR3 DNA is TGTGCCACCAGTTCGGCTCTGGGGTATCAGCCCCAGCATTTT. Translation: CATSSALGYQPQHF.